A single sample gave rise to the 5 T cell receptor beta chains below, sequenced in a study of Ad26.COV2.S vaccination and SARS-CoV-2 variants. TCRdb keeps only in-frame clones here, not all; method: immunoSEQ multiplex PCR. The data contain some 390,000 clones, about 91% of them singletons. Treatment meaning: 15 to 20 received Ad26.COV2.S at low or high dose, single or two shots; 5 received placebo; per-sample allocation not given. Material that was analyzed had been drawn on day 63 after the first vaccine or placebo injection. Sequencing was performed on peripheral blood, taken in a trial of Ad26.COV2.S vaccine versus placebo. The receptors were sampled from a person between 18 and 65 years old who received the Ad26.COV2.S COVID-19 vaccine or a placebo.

The CDR3: CASSSSQGLEQYF. Here the CDR3 DNA reads TGTGCCAGCAGCTCGTCCCAGGGCCTCGAGCAGTACTTC. The V call is TRBV7-6, the J call TRBJ2-7; TRBD1 is a possible D gene (5 bases). The CDR3 is 13 residues long. V was shortened by 4 bases and J by 6 bases, with 13 bases between the two germline ends. CDR1 is SGHVS and CDR2 is FNYEAQ in the germline V gene.

The CDR3 region has the DNA TGTGCCAGCAGTCCCCAGCTGGGGGCCACGCTACCGTCCTACAATGAGCAGTTCTTC. Protein product: CASSPQLGATLPSYNEQFF. The rearrangement links TRBV6-6 to TRBJ2-1; a possible D gene is TRBD1 (6 bases). V dropped 5 bases and J dropped 1 base, with 24 bases sitting between them. This CDR3 spans 19 amino acids. Germline V gene data show CDR1 as MNHNY and CDR2 as SVGAGI (reference sequence).

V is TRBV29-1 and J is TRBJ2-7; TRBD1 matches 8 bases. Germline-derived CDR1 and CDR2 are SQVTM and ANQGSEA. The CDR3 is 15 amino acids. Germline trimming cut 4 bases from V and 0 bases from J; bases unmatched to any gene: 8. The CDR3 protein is CSVGPRQGSSYEQYF. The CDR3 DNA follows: TGCAGCGTTGGACCAAGACAGGGGAGCTCCTACGAGCAGTACTTC.

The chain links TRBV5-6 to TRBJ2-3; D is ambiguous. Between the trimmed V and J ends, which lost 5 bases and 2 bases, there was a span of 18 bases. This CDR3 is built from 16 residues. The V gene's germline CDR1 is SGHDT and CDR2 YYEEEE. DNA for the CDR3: TGTGCCAGCAGACGGGCAGGCTATACCTTCACAGATACGCAGTATTTT. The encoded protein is CASRRAGYTFTDTQYF.

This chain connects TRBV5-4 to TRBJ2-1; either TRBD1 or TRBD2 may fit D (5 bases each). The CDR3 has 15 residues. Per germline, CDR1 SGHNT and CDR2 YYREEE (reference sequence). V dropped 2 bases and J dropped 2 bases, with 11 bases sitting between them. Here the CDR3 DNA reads TGTGCCAGCAGCTTTCGCCAGGGAGCCTACAATGAGCAGTTCTTC. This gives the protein CASSFRQGAYNEQFF.